Reported below is one T cell receptor (beta chain). The method was immunoSEQ multiplex PCR; TCRdb's version includes in-frame clones alone and lacks a portion of them. The sample contains 60,000 to 75,000 clones, roughly 80% of which appear only once. The data originate from a study of blood T cell repertoires in COVID-19. The CDR3 is 15 amino acids. After removal of 2 bases from V and 7 bases from J, the junction contained 3 bases not matched to a gene. Germline CDR1 and CDR2: SGHRS and YFSETQ. The receptor was isolated from a woman in her forties or fifties with active or convalescent COVID-19. The sequencing input was peripheral blood. This sequence joins TRBV5-1 and TRBJ2-2, with 12 bases identical to TRBD2. The CDR3: CASSLLLAGGGELFF. The CDR3, as DNA: TGCGCCAGCAGCTTACTACTAGCGGGAGGCGGGGAGCTGTTTTTT.